These 12 T cell receptor beta chains share one sample of origin, sequenced in a study of T cell repertoires in aging, cancer and after chemotherapy. TCR beta rearrangements were amplified from peripheral blood genomic DNA. Multiplex touch-down PCR with TRB-A/B primers amplified rearranged V-D-J TRB sequences. MiXCR, run by TCRdb on the multiplex PCR reads, gives a single entry per CDR3 protein. The sample includes about 13,000 distinct CDR3 sequences, about 25% seen only once; the top ten take roughly half. The sequencing input was blood. These receptors all stem from a human donor in good health.

CDR3 protein: CASSSDGSYSPLHF. In DNA form, the CDR3 reads TGTGCCAGCAGCTCGGACGGTTCGTATTCACCCCTCCACTTT. The genes are TRBV6-2 or TRBV6-3 and TRBJ1-6; no clear D. CDR1 and CDR2 from the germline V gene are MNHEY and SVGEGT. The ends were cut back, 6 bases at V and 8 bases at J, with 14 bases in the middle. This CDR3 is built from 14 residues.

This chain links TRBV6-1 with TRBJ2-3; 9 bases fit TRBD1. Losses at the gene ends were 6 bases for V and 3 bases for J; bases not matched to a gene: 16. CDR1 is MNHNS, CDR2 SASEGT, per germline. The CDR3 loop spans 18 amino acids. Here the CDR3 DNA reads TGTGCCAGCAGAGAACAATATTACTCCGGGACAGGGACAGATACGCAGTATTTT. Translating it yields CASREQYYSGTGTDTQYF.

This clonotype was seen at least ten times. CDR3 in DNA: TGTGCCAGTAGTCATATGAGCGGGGGCTACGAGCAGTACTTC. Its protein product is CASSHMSGGYEQYF. The chain has TRBV19 and TRBJ2-7, with TRBD2 matching 8 bases. The trim removed 5 bases at V and 3 bases at J, leaving 6 bases unmatched. Germline assignment: CDR1 LNHDA and CDR2 SQIVND (reference sequence). CDR3 length: 14 amino acids.

The chain is built from TRBV4-3 and TRBJ2-1, with 7 bases lining up with TRBD1. Looked up from germline, CDR1 is LGHNA and CDR2 is YSLEER. The CDR3 has 16 residues. V trimming: 5 bases; J trimming: 2 bases; junction bases outside the gene matches: 9. The CDR3 DNA is TGCGCCAGCAGCTTTGTGGGCGACAGGGCCTACAATGAGCAGTTCTTC. Its translation: CASSFVGDRAYNEQFF.

The genes are TRBV24-1 and TRBJ1-5, with D hard to call. This CDR3 comprises 13 residues. Trimming pared 4 bases from V and 0 bases from J, leaving 3 bases between. Germline CDR1 KGHDR, CDR2 SFDVKD. CDR3 sequence: CATSDNSNQPQHF. As DNA, the CDR3 is TGTGCCACCAGTGACAATAGCAATCAGCCCCAGCATTTT.

The chain joins TRBV5-1 to TRBJ2-3; TRBD1 matches at 9 bases. J was trimmed by 3 bases and V by 3 bases; bases with no gene match: 8. Germline V gene data show CDR1 as SGHRS and CDR2 as YFSETQ. The CDR3 has 16 residues. The CDR3 loop is CASSSGTGRRTDTQYF. The DNA for the CDR3 is TGCGCCAGCAGCTCCGGGACAGGGAGGAGGACAGATACGCAGTATTTT.

This clonotype is categorized as medium-sized. CDR3 in DNA: TGTGCCTGGAGCGGCGGGGGGGAAGAGACCCAGTACTTC. Encoded protein: CAWSGGGEETQYF. This chain joins TRBV30 and TRBJ2-5, with 9 bases identical to TRBD2. The germline gives CDR1 GTSNPN, CDR2 SVGIG (reference sequence). The CDR3 consists of 13 residues. J lost 3 bases, V lost 3 bases, and 2 bases had no gene match.

This clonotype occurred a few times. The chain combines TRBV6-1 with TRBJ2-5; D gene unclear. Trimming cost V 3 bases and J 3 bases, with 20 bases left between them. The V gene's germline CDR1 is MNHNS and CDR2 SASEGT. The CDR3 has 17 amino acids. As DNA, the CDR3 is TGTGCCAGCAGTGATATGGGAAGTTGGGCAGGTGAAGAGACCCAGTACTTC. Translation gives CASSDMGSWAGEETQYF.

The J gene is TRBJ1-2, the V gene TRBV28; D is uncertain. Looked up from germline, CDR1 is MDHEN and CDR2 is SYDVKM. This CDR3 is built from 14 residues. Trimming left V 3 bases short and J 3 bases short, with 11 bases between. The CDR3 protein is CASSFDKSDYGYTF. For the CDR3, the DNA is TGTGCCAGCAGTTTCGATAAGTCGGACTATGGCTACACCTTC.

The chain carries TRBV5-4 and TRBJ2-3, with D perhaps matching TRBD1 (6 bases). Per the germline V gene, CDR1 is SGHNT and CDR2 is YYREEE (reference sequence). V was cut by 4 bases and J by 4 bases, with 13 bases left in between. The CDR3 covers 14 residues. The CDR3 spells CASSQGHGADTQYF. The DNA for the CDR3 is TGTGCCAGCAGCCAGGGACACGGCGCAGATACGCAGTATTTT.

This clonotype appeared once. The CDR3, as DNA: TGTGCCAGCTCACCACTACGGCGATCTGAAGCTTTCTTT. Protein sequence: CASSPLRRSEAFF. The chain uses TRBV18 and TRBJ1-1, with D uncertain. This CDR3 spans 13 amino acids. Germline-derived CDR1 and CDR2 are KGHSH and LQKENI. V was pared by 1 base and J by 6 bases, with 9 bases between.

The rearrangement joins TRBV12-3 or TRBV12-4 to TRBJ2-5, with D unresolved. The CDR3 is 11 residues long. The ends were cut back, 5 bases at V and 10 bases at J, with 11 bases in the middle. CDR3 bases: TGTGCCAGCAGTGACCTTCGGGTCCAGTACTTC. Protein product: CASSDLRVQYF.